Presented here are 14 T cell receptor beta chains from one specimen sequenced in a study of blood T cell repertoires in COVID-19. The method was immunoSEQ multiplex PCR; TCRdb's version includes in-frame clones alone and lacks a portion of them. The table lists about 97,000 clones, 90% of them singletons. Sequencing input: peripheral blood. The receptors were gathered from a man aged 60 to 69 with acute or convalescent COVID-19.

V and J are TRBV5-1 and TRBJ1-1, with D tentatively TRBD1 (6 bases). Germline lookup yields CDR1 SGHRS and CDR2 YFSETQ. This CDR3 spans 14 amino acids. V was trimmed by 3 bases and J by 5 bases, leaving 14 bases between them. CDR3: CASSSVGGRTEAFF. CDR3 in DNA: TGCGCCAGCAGCTCGGTCGGGGGGCGGACTGAAGCTTTCTTT.

Comment on this clone: The same CDR3 is also encoded by other DNA sequences in this sample. The chain combines TRBV7-9 with TRBJ1-1, with D unclear. The CDR3 runs 14 residues. With 5 bases removed from V and 0 bases from J, the gap between germline ends came to 10 bases. Per the germline V gene, CDR1 is SEHNR and CDR2 is FQNEAQ (reference sequence). The CDR3 coding sequence is TGTGCCAGCAGCCTACTCAATTTGAACACTGAAGCTTTCTTT. Translated: CASSLLNLNTEAFF.

J is TRBJ1-2 and V is TRBV5-6, with TRBD1 identical over 11 bases. The ends lost 4 bases at V and 6 bases at J; junction bases unmatched: 8. Germline-derived CDR1 and CDR2 are SGHDT and YYEEEE. CDR3 length: 15 amino acids. CDR3 sequence reads: CASSRVGTGGDGYTF. CDR3 bases: TGTGCCAGCAGCCGAGTCGGGACAGGGGGGGATGGCTACACCTTC.

This chain joins TRBV9 and TRBJ2-1; 8 positions match TRBD1. The germline CDR1 and CDR2 sequences are SGDLS and YYNGEE. With V trimmed by 0 bases and J by 6 bases, 2 bases remained unmatched. The CDR3 has 14 amino acids. CDR3 sequence reads: CASSVGTGGNEQFF. In nucleotides, the CDR3 is TGTGCCAGCAGCGTAGGCACAGGGGGCAATGAGCAGTTCTTC. Filled out from reference TRBV9 and TRBJ2-1, the complete variable domain reads DSGVTQTPKHLITATGQRVTLRCSPRSGDLSVYWYQQSLDQGLQFLIQYYNGEERAKGNILERFSAQQFPDLHSELNLSSLELGDSALYFCASSVGTGGNEQFFGPGTRLTVL.

The rearrangement uses TRBV7-8 and TRBJ1-2; possible D gene TRBD1, 5 bases. The CDR3 totals 14 residues. The germline V gene encodes CDR1 SGHVS and CDR2 FQNEAQ. The V end was cut by 3 bases, the J end by 7 bases, with 15 bases between. CDR3 nucleotide sequence: TGTGCCAGCAGCTTCGCGGGGGTTGAGGCTGGCTACACCTTC. Translated: CASSFAGVEAGYTF.

The chain carries TRBV19 and TRBJ1-1; D not certain. The germline V gene has CDR1 LNHDA and CDR2 SQIVND (reference sequence). The V end lost 7 bases, the J end lost 2 bases, and 14 bases lay between the germline ends. This CDR3 spans 14 amino acids. CDR3 residues: CASNNGGLNTEAFF. CDR3 DNA sequence: TGTGCCAGTAACAACGGAGGCCTCAACACTGAAGCTTTCTTT.

The rearrangement joins TRBV19 to TRBJ2-7; tentative D call: TRBD1 (6 bases). V lost 0 bases, J lost 6 bases, and 12 bases lay in between. The CDR3 spans 14 residues. The germline V gene has CDR1 LNHDA and CDR2 SQIVND (reference sequence). The CDR3 sequence is CASSIDFNRAEQYF. The CDR3 DNA follows: TGTGCCAGTAGTATAGACTTTAACAGGGCCGAGCAGTACTTC.

The rearrangement joins TRBV11-2 to TRBJ2-1, with 7 bases lining up with TRBD1. The germline CDR1 and CDR2 sequences are SGHAT and FQNNGV. The CDR3 contains 14 residues. The ends lost 1 base at V and 6 bases at J; junction bases unmatched: 3. CDR3 region: CASSLGAGGNEQFF. Written as DNA, the CDR3 is TGTGCCAGCAGCTTAGGGGCAGGGGGCAATGAGCAGTTCTTC.

The chain joins TRBV7-9 to TRBJ1-4, with D tentatively TRBD1 (5 bases). Germline CDR1 reads SEHNR; CDR2 reads FQNEAQ (reference sequence). This CDR3 is built from 15 residues. The V end lost 5 bases, the J end lost 4 bases, and 14 bases lay between the germline ends. CDR3 nucleotides: TGTGCCAGCAGCCCGGGACTTACCTTTAATGAAAAACTGTTTTTT. As protein: CASSPGLTFNEKLFF.

The gene calls are TRBV3-1 (or the pseudogene TRBV3-2) and TRBJ2-7; 10 bases fit TRBD1. Germline V gene lookup returns CDR1 LGHDT and CDR2 YNNKEL (reference sequence). CDR3 length equals 15 residues. Trimming removed 1 base from V and 4 bases from J; junction bases left unmatched: 4. In nucleotides, the CDR3 is TGTGCCAGCAGCCAAGGACAGGGGGCTTATTACGAGCAGTACTTC. Amino acid sequence: CASSQGQGAYYEQYF.

The chain recombines TRBV19 with TRBJ2-3; 8 bases line up with TRBD2. V lost 10 bases and J lost 8; bases outside the gene matches: 8. The germline CDR1 and CDR2 sequences are LNHDA and SQIVND (reference sequence). The CDR3 contains 12 residues. The chain's CDR3 is CATGAGGGTQYF. CDR3 sequence (DNA): TGTGCCACCGGCGCGGGGGGCGGTACGCAGTATTTT.

The CDR3 sequence: CASSLAGESEQFF. CDR3 bases: TGCGCCAGCAGCTTGGCCGGGGAAAGTGAGCAGTTCTTC. The chain employs TRBV5-1 and TRBJ2-1, with D possibly matching TRBD2 (5 bases). CDR1 and CDR2 from the germline V gene are SGHRS and YFSETQ. The CDR3 loop spans 13 amino acids. V was clipped by 0 bases and J by 9 bases, with 10 bases between them.

The chain links TRBV6-5 to TRBJ2-6; no definite D call. V was shortened by 2 bases and J by 0 bases, with 8 bases between the two germline ends. The CDR3 runs to 16 residues. Germline V CDR1 and CDR2: MNHEY, SVGAGI. This CDR3 is CASSYGRSSGANVLTF. The CDR3, as DNA: TGTGCCAGCAGTTACGGGCGTAGCTCTGGGGCCAACGTCCTGACTTTC.

The chain couples TRBV5-1 to TRBJ2-6, with D possibly being TRBD1 (5 bases). In germline, CDR1 is SGHRS, CDR2 YFSETQ. The CDR3 is 18 amino acids. V was cut by 4 bases and J by 0 bases, with 17 bases left in between. The CDR3 nucleotides read TGCGCCAGCAGCCCCGCCCCAGGGTTGTACTCTGGGGCCAACGTCCTGACTTTC. It translates to CASSPAPGLYSGANVLTF.